One T cell receptor (beta chain) is described in this entry. Its antigen remains unidentified. Blood donors were healthy children aged roughly 15-56 months and healthy nonsmoking adults. Sorted naive CD8+ T cell numbers ranged ~19,000 to ~100,000. This sample was included in a study of naive CD8 T cells in extremely preterm neonates. Profiling relied on immunoSEQ multiplex PCR, and the TCRdb table lists in-frame clones only, not all of them. Of about 7,100 clones in the sample, 95% to 98% are singletons; the top ten hold 0.3% to 0.35%. The germline V gene encodes CDR1 MNHEY and CDR2 SMNVEV (reference sequence). This CDR3 has 14 residues. V was clipped by 9 bases and J by 0 bases, with 13 bases between them. Study-level results: Preterm neonates had significantly lower iChao1 richness than other age groups. Relative to older groups, preterm infants had shorter, less trimmed CDR3s with fewer N additions.

Source material: naive CD8+ T cells from blood. The rearrangement joins TRBV27 to TRBJ2-3, with D possibly being TRBD1 (6 bases). The source is a human donor in good health. The CDR3 sequence is CASQRGISTDTQYF. The CDR3 DNA follows: TGTGCCAGTCAAAGGGGGATCAGCACAGATACGCAGTATTTT.